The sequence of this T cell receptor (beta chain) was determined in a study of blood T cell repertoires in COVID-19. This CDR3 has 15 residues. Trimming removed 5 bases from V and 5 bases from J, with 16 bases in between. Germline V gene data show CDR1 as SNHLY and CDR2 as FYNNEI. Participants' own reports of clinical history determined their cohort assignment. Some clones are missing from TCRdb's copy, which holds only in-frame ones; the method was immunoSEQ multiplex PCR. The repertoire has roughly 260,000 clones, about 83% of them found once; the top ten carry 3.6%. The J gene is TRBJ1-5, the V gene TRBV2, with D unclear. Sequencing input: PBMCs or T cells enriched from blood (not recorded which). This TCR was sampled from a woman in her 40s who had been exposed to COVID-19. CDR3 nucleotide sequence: TGTGCCAGCAGTCCCGAACTAGGACCTTATCAGCCCCAGCATTTT. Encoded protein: CASSPELGPYQPQHF.